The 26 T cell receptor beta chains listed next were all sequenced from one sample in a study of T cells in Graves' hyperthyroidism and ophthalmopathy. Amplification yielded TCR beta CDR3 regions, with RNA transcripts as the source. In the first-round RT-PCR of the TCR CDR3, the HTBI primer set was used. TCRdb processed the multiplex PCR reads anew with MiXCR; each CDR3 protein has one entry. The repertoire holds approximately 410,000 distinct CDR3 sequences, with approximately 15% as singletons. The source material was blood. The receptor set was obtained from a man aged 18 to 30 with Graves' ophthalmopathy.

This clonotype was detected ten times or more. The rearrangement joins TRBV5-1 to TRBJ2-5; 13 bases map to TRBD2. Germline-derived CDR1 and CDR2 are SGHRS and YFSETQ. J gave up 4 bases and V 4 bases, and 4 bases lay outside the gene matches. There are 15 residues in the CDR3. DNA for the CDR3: TGCGCCAGCAGCCCTTGGACTAGCGGGAGAGAGACCCAGTACTTC. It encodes CASSPWTSGRETQYF.

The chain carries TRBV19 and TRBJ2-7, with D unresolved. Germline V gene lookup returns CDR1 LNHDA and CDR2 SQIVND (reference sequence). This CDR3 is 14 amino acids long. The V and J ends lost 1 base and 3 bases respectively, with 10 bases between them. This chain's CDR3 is CASSIGYSNYEQYF. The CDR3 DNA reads TGTGCCAGTAGTATAGGTTACTCCAACTACGAGCAGTACTTC.

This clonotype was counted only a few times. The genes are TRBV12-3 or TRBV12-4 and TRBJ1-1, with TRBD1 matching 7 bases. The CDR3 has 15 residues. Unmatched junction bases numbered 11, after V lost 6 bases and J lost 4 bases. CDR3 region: CASSLLDREVTEAFF. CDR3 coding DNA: TGTGCCAGCAGCCTCCTAGACAGGGAGGTCACTGAAGCTTTCTTT.

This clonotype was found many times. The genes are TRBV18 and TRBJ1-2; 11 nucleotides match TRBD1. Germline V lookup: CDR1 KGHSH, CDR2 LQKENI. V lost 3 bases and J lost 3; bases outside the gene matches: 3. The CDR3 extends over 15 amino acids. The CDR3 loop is CASSPRTGGDYGYTF. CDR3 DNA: TGTGCCAGCTCACCGCGGACAGGGGGCGACTATGGCTACACCTTC.

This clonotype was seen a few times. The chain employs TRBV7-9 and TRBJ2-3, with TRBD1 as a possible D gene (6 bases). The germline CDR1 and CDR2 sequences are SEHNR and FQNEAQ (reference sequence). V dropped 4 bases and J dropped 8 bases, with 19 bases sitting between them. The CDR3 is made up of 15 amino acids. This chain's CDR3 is CASSSPRAGAGTQYF. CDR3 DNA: TGTGCCAGCAGCTCACCTCGAGCAGGGGCAGGTACGCAGTATTTT.

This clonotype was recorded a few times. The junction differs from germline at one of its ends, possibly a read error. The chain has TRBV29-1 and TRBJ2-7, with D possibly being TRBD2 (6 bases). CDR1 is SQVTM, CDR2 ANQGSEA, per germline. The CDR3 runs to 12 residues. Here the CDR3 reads CGVAGGPYEQYF. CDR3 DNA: TGCGGCGTGGCCGGGGGTCCCTACGAGCAGTACTTC.

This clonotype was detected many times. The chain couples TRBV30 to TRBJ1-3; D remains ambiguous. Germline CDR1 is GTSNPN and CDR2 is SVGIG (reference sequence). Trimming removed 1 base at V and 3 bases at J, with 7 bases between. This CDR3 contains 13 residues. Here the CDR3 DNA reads TGTGCCTGGAGTGCGTCGAATGGAAACACCATATATTTT. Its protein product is CAWSASNGNTIYF. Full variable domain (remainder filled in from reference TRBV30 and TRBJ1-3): SQTIHQWPATLVQPVGSPLSLECTVEGTSNPNLYWYRQAAGRGLQLLFYSVGIGQISSEVPQNLSASRPQDRQFILSSKKLLLSDSGFYLCAWSASNGNTIYFGEGSWLTVV.

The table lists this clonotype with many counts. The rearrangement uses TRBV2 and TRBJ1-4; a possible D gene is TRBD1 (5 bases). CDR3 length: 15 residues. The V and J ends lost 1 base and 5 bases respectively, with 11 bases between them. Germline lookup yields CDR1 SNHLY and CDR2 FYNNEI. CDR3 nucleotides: TGTGCCAGCAGTGAAGGGGGCGCCGAAAATGAAAAACTGTTTTTT. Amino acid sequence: CASSEGGAENEKLFF.

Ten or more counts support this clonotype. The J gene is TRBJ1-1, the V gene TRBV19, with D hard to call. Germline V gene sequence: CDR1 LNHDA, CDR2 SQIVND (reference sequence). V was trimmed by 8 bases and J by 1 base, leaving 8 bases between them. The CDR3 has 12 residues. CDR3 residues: CASRAANTEAFF. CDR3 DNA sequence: TGTGCCAGTCGGGCGGCGAACACTGAAGCTTTCTTT.

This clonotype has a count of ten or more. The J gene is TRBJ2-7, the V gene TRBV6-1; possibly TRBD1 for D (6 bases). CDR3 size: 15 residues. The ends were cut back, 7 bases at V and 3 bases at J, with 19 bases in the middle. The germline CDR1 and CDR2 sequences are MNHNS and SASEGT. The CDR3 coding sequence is TGTGCCAGCACTACAATCGATGGGGGCATCTACGAGCAGTACTTC. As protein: CASTTIDGGIYEQYF.

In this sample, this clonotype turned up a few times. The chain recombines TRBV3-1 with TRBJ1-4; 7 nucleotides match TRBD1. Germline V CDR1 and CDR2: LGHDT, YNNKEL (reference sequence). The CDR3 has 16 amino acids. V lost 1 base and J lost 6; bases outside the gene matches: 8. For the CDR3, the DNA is TGTGCCAGCAGCCAAGGACAGGGAGAAGGATATGAAAAACTGTTTTTT. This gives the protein CASSQGQGEGYEKLFF.

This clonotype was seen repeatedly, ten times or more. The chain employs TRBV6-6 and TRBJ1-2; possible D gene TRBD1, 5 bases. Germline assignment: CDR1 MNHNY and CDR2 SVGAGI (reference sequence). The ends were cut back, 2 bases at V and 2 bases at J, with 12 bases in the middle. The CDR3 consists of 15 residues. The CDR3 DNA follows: TGTGCCAGCAGTTACGGGGGACCGCTGAACTATGGCTACACCTTC. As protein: CASSYGGPLNYGYTF.

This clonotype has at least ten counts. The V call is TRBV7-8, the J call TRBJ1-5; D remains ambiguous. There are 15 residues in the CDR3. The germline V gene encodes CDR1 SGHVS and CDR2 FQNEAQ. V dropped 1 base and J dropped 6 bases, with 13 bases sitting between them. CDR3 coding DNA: TGTGCCAGCAGCTTAGAAGTGAGAGGGAGTCAGCCCCAGCATTTT. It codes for CASSLEVRGSQPQHF.

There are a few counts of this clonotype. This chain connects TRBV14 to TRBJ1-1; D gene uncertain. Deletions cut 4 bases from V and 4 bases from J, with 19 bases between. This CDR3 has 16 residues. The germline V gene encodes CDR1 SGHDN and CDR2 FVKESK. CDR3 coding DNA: TGTGCCAGCAGCCCCCTGGGAAGCGTTGGTCGCACTGAAGCTTTCTTT. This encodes CASSPLGSVGRTEAFF.

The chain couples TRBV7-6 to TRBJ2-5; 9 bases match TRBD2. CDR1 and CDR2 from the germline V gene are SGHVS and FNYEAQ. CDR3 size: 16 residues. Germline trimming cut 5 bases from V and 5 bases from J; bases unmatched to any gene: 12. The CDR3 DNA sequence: TGTGCCAGCAGCGAAGAGGGCGGGGGGGCCTTCGAGACCCAGTACTTC. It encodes CASSEEGGGAFETQYF. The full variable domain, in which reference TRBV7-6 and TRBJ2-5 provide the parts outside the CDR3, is GAGVSQSPRYKVTKRGQDVALRCDPISGHVSLYWYRQALGQGPEFLTYFNYEAQQDKSGLPNDRFSAERPEGSISTLTIQRTEQRDSAMYRCASSEEGGGAFETQYFGPGTRLLVL.

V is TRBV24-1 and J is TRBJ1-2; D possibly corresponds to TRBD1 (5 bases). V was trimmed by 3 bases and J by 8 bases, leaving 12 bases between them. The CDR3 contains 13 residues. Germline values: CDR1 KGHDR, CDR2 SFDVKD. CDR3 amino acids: CATSDPTVNGYTF. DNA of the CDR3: TGTGCCACCAGTGATCCGACAGTAAACGGCTACACCTTC.

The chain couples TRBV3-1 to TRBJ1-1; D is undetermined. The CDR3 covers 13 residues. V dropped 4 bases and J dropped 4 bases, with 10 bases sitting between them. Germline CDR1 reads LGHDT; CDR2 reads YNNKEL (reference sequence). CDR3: CASSPLTVTEAFF. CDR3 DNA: TGTGCCAGCAGCCCCTTGACGGTCACTGAAGCTTTCTTT.

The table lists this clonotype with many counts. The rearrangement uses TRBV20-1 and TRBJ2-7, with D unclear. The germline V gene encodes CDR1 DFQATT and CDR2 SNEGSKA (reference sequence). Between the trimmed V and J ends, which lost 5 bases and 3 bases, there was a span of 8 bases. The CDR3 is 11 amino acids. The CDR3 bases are TGCAGTGCTGGGGAACACTACGAGCAGTACTTC. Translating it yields CSAGEHYEQYF.

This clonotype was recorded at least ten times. CDR3 sequence (DNA): TGTGCCAGCAGTTTAAGGGAGAGACTTGATCAGCCCCAGCATTTT. It encodes CASSLRERLDQPQHF. This rearrangement joins TRBV12-3 or TRBV12-4 to TRBJ1-5; D gene uncertain. V was pared by 2 bases and J by 5 bases, with 13 bases between. There are 15 residues in the CDR3.

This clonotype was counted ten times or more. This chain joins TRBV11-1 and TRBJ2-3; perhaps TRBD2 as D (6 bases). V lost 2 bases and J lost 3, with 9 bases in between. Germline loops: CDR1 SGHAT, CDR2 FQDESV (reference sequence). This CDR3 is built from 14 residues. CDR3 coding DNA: TGTGCCAGCAGCTTAACCGGGAGAACAGATACGCAGTATTTT. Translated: CASSLTGRTDTQYF. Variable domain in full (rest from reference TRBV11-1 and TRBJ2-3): EAEVAQSPRYKITEKSQAVAFWCDPISGHATLYWYRQILGQGPELLVQFQDESVVDDSQLPKDRFSAERLKGVDSTLKIQPAELGDSAMYLCASSLTGRTDTQYFGPGTRLTVL.

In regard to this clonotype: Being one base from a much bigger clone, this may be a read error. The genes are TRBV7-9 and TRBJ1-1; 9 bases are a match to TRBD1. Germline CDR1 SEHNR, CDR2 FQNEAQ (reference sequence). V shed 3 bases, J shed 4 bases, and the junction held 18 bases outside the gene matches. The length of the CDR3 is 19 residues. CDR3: CASSLVGGTGRHPPTEAFF. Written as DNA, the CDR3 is TGTGCCAGCAGCTTGGTCGGGGGGACAGGGAGGCACCCTCCCACTGAAGCTTTCTTT.

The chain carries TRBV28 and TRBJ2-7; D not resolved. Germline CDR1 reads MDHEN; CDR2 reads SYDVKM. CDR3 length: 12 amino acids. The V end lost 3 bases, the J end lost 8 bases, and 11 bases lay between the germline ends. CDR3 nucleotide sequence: TGTGCCAGCAGTTTGCAGATTACGCAGCAGTACTTC. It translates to CASSLQITQQYF.

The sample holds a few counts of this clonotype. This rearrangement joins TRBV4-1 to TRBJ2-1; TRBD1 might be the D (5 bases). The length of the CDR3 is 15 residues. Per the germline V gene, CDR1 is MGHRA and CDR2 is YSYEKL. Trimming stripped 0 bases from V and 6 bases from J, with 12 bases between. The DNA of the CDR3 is TGCGCCAGCAGCCAAGAAGGGTCTACAGGCAATGAGCAGTTCTTC. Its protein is CASSQEGSTGNEQFF.

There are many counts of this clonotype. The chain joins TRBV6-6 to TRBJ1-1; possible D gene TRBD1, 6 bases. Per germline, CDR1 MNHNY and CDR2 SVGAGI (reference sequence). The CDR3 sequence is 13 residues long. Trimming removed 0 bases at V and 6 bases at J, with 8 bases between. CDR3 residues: CASSYSTGPEAFF. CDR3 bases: TGTGCCAGCAGTTACTCGACAGGACCTGAAGCTTTCTTT.

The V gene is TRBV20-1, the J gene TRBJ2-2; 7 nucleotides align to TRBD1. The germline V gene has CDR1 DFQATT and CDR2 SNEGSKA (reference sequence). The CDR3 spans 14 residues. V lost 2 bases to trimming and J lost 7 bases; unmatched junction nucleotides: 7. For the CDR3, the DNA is TGCAGTGCTAGACCCCACAGGGGCGGCGGGGAGCTGTTTTTT. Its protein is CSARPHRGGGELFF.

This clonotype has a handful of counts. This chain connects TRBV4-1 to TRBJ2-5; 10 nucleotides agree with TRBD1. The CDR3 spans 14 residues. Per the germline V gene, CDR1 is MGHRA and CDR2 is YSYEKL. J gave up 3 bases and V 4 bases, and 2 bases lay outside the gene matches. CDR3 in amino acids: CASSRGTGEETQYF. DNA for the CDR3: TGCGCCAGCAGCCGAGGGACAGGGGAAGAGACCCAGTACTTC.